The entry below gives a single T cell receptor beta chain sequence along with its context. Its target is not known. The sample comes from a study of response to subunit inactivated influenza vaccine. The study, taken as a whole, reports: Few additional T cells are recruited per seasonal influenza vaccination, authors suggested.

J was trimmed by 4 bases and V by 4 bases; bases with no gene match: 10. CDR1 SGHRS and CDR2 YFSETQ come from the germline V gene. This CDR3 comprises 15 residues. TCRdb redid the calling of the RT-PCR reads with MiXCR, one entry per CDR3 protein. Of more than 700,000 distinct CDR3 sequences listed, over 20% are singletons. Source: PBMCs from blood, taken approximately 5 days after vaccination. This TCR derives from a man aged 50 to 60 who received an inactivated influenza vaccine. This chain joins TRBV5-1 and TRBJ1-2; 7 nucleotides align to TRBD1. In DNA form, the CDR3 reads TGCGCCAGCAGCAACCCGACAGGGAGCCTCTATGGCTACACCTTC. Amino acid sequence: CASSNPTGSLYGYTF.